These T cell receptor beta chains were read from a single sample in a study of regulatory T cells in long-lasting Graves disease. TCRdb reprocessed the multiplex PCR reads with MiXCR, giving one entry per CDR3 protein. The repertoire includes approximately 400,000 distinct CDR3 sequences, approximately 15% of them detected once, and about 8% sits in the top ten. These sequences were also reported in another study, on T cells in Graves' hyperthyroidism and ophthalmopathy.

The sample consisted of peripheral blood mononuclear cells (PBMCs), taken at new diagnosis, from a patient treated with antithyroid drugs. Receptors were obtained from a woman aged 40 to 50 with Graves disease. The CDR3 runs from the conserved cysteine through the conserved F or W. The D gene is left open where the match is weak. Where a row states a size, it is once, few, many or the class of an expanded clone; other rows omit it.

CDR3 protein	CDR3 DNA	D gene	V gene	clone size	J gene
CAISADRGLKGEETQYF	TGTGCCATCAGTGCGGACAGGGGGCTCAAAGGAGAGGAGACCCAGTACTTC	TRBD1	TRBV10-3	NA	TRBJ2-5
CASRHTGDYNEQFF	TGTGCCAGCAGACATACAGGTGACTACAATGAGCAGTTCTTC	NA	TRBV27	NA	TRBJ2-1
CASSPSPANTGELFF	TGTGCCAGCAGCCCCTCCCCCGCGAACACCGGGGAGCTGTTTTTT	NA	TRBV7-2	few	TRBJ2-2
CASSTDRERGTEAFF	TGTGCCAGCAGCACGGACAGGGAGAGAGGGACTGAAGCTTTCTTT	TRBD1	TRBV11-2	NA	TRBJ1-1
CASSLWESYGEQFF	TGTGCCAGCAGTTTGTGGGAGTCCTACGGGGAGCAGTTCTTC	NA	TRBV27	many	TRBJ2-1
CASSLDGTMYNEQFF	TGTGCCAGCAGCTTAGATGGGACAATGTACAATGAGCAGTTCTTC	NA	TRBV11-2	few	TRBJ2-1
CASSPTPGSNTGELFF	TGTGCCAGCAGCCCAACTCCGGGATCCAACACCGGGGAGCTGTTTTTT	NA	TRBV7-9	many	TRBJ2-2
CASNKFSGNEQFF	TGTGCCAGTAATAAGTTTAGCGGGAATGAGCAGTTCTTC	TRBD2	TRBV19	NA	TRBJ2-1
CASSSGGTRDTQYF	TGTGCCAGCAGTTCAGGAGGGACACGGGATACGCAGTATTTT	NA	TRBV28	many	TRBJ2-3
CASGLERTSGGNEQFF	TGTGCTAGTGGTTTGGAAAGGACTAGCGGGGGCAATGAGCAGTTCTTC	TRBD2	TRBV12-5	many	TRBJ2-1
CSARDRGEAYEQYF	TGCAGTGCTAGAGATAGGGGGGAGGCCTACGAGCAGTACTTC	NA	TRBV20-1	few	TRBJ2-7
CASSTGGFRQETQYF	TGTGCCAGCAGTACTGGAGGGTTTCGCCAAGAGACCCAGTACTTC	NA	TRBV27	many	TRBJ2-5
CASSSSQGNEQFF	TGTGCCAGCTCGTCGTCACAGGGTAATGAGCAGTTCTTC	NA	TRBV18	many	TRBJ2-1
CASSVAGDSSYEQYF	TGTGCCAGTAGTGTAGCGGGAGATTCGTCCTACGAGCAGTACTTC	TRBD2	TRBV19	NA	TRBJ2-7
CSVIGGAVSYNEQFF	TGCAGTGTCATAGGGGGAGCGGTCTCCTACAATGAGCAGTTCTTC	NA	TRBV20-1	NA	TRBJ2-1
CASSQSYGTGGIYEQYF	TGTGCCAGCAGCCAATCTTACGGGACAGGGGGCATCTACGAGCAGTACTTC	TRBD1	TRBV16	NA	TRBJ2-7
CASSFPGRTKITDTQYF	TGTGCCAGCAGCTTCCCTGGGCGTACAAAGATCACAGATACGCAGTATTTT	NA	TRBV7-8	many	TRBJ2-3
CASSPTWGTNQPQHF	TGTGCCAGCAGTCCAACGTGGGGTACCAATCAGCCCCAGCATTTT	NA	TRBV28	many	TRBJ1-5
CASSNNGRHRSTDTQYF	TGTGCCAGCAGTAACAACGGGAGGCACCGGAGCACAGATACGCAGTATTTT	TRBD2	TRBV6-1	NA	TRBJ2-3
CASSPKGQGTADTQYF	TGTGCCAGCTCACCCAAGGGACAGGGTACGGCAGATACGCAGTATTTT	TRBD1	TRBV18	NA	TRBJ2-3
CSARDWGGEQYF	TGCAGTGCTAGAGATTGGGGTGGCGAGCAGTACTTC	NA	TRBV20-1	few	TRBJ2-7
CASSPPQGDTEAFF	TGTGCCAGCAGCCCCCCACAGGGAGACACTGAAGCTTTCTTT	NA	TRBV9	once	TRBJ1-1
CASSHLRTEAFF	TGTGCCAGCAGCCACCTTCGGACTGAAGCTTTCTTT	NA	TRBV12-3/TRBV12-4	many	TRBJ1-1